The entry below describes one TCR beta chain. Its antigen remains unidentified. The data are from a study of cytomegalovirus exposure and HLA in healthy donors. The study's findings and limits: The study put 160 or so TCR beta chains on its list as cytomegalovirus-associated.

Only in-frame clones appear in the TCRdb table, and some are missing; sequencing was by immunoSEQ multiplex PCR. This table holds about 190,000 clones, more than 65% found once. This CDR3 has 18 amino acids. The V end lost 1 base, the J end lost 8 bases, and 26 bases lay between the germline ends. The germline gives CDR1 MNHNS, CDR2 SASEGT. Sequencing used PBMCs. The source is a woman aged 18-35 years in good health and CMV-seropositive. V and J are TRBV6-1 and TRBJ1-2, with D possibly TRBD1 on 6 matching bases. CDR3 sequence: CASSEDAGALASLRGYTF. The CDR3 DNA is TGTGCCAGCAGTGAAGACGCGGGGGCTCTGGCATCTTTGAGAGGCTACACCTTC.